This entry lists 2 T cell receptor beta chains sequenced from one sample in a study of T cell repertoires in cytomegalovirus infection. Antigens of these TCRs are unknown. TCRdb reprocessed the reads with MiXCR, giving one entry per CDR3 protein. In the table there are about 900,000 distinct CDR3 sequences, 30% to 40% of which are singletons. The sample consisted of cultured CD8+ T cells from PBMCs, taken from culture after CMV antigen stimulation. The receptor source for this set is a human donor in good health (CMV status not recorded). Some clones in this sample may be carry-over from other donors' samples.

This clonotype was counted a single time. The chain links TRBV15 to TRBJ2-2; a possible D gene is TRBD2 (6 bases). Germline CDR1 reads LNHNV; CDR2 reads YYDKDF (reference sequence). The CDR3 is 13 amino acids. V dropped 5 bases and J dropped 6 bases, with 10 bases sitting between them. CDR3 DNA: TGTGCCACCAGCCCAGGGAGGCCCGGGGAGCTGTTTTTT. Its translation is CATSPGRPGELFF. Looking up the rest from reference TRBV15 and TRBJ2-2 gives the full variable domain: DAMVIQNPRYQVTQFGKPVTLSCSQTLNHNVMYWYQQKSSQAPKLLFHYYDKDFNNEADTPDNFQSRRPNTSFCFLDIRSPGLGDTAMYLCATSPGRPGELFFGEGSRLTVL.

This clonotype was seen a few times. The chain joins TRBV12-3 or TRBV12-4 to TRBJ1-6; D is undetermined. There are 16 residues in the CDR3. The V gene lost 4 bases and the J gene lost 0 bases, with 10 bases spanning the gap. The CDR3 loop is CASSYGAGSYNSPLHF. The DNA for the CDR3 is TGTGCCAGCAGTTACGGTGCGGGCTCCTATAATTCACCCCTCCACTTT.